A single sample gave rise to the 21 T cell receptor beta chains below, sequenced in a study of patients and donors after allogeneic stem cell transplantation. In TCRdb, the RT-PCR reads were re-called with MiXCR into one record per CDR3 protein. In the table there are around 150,000 distinct CDR3 sequences, about a third of which are singletons. The material sequenced was blood, either unsorted or a sorted T cell fraction (not recorded which). These receptors all stem from a human donor who was either an allogeneic HSCT recipient or a stem cell or donor lymphocyte infusion donor (not recorded which). It is not recorded whose cells these are; they may come from a transplant donor.

The chain employs TRBV5-1 and TRBJ1-1, with D tentatively TRBD1 (6 bases). Germline V gene sequence: CDR1 SGHRS, CDR2 YFSETQ. This CDR3 contains 15 residues. Between the trimmed V and J ends, which lost 5 bases and 2 bases, there was a span of 16 bases. The CDR3 loop reads CASSQTYGTNTEAFF. The CDR3 nucleotides read TGCGCCAGCAGTCAAACGTACGGGACAAACACTGAAGCTTTCTTT.

Of note for this clonotype: One end of the junction fails to match germline, which may point to a read error. The chain uses TRBV6-6 and TRBJ1-6, with D maybe TRBD1 (5 bases). Germline V lookup: CDR1 MNHNY, CDR2 SVGAGI (reference sequence). This CDR3 is built from 16 residues. CDR3 in DNA: TGTGTCAGCAGTTACGACAGCCGGTACGGGAATTCACCCCTCCACTTT. This translates into CVSSYDSRYGNSPLHF.

This clonotype was recorded at least ten times. This chain uses TRBV12-3 or TRBV12-4 with TRBJ1-1, with D hard to call. Trimming removed 3 bases from V and 1 base from J, with 18 bases in between. This CDR3 has 17 amino acids. The chain's CDR3 is CASSFGGNVRRNTEAFF. DNA of the CDR3: TGTGCCAGCAGTTTCGGAGGGAACGTGAGAAGGAACACTGAAGCTTTCTTT.

The V call is TRBV27, the J call TRBJ2-7; 8 bases map to TRBD1. This CDR3 is 13 amino acids long. The ends lost 5 bases at V and 6 bases at J; junction bases unmatched: 6. Germline values: CDR1 MNHEY, CDR2 SMNVEV (reference sequence). CDR3 in DNA: TGTGCCAGCAGTCCCCGACAGGGGAGCGAGCAGTACTTC. This encodes CASSPRQGSEQYF.

The chain links TRBV9 to TRBJ1-3; D is unresolved. Trimming took off 4 bases at V and 3 bases at J, with 8 bases between the two ends. The CDR3 covers 13 residues. Per the germline V gene, CDR1 is SGDLS and CDR2 is YYNGEE. The CDR3 sequence is CASSLGYGNTIYF. The CDR3 nucleotides read TGTGCCAGCAGCTTGGGATATGGAAACACCATATATTTT.

The rearrangement uses TRBV9 and TRBJ1-5; unclear D gene. V lost 2 bases, J lost 7 bases, and 16 bases lay in between. Germline lookup yields CDR1 SGDLS and CDR2 YYNGEE. This CDR3 is 15 amino acids long. The CDR3 bases are TGTGCCAGCAGCGTCGCTTCGGACGGCTTACAGCCCCAGCATTTT. Translation: CASSVASDGLQPQHF. The variable domain in full, completed from reference TRBV9 and TRBJ1-5, reads DSGVTQTPKHLITATGQRVTLRCSPRSGDLSVYWYQQSLDQGLQFLIQYYNGEERAKGNILERFSAQQFPDLHSELNLSSLELGDSALYFCASSVASDGLQPQHFGDGTRLSIL.

This clonotype was picked up a small number of times. CDR3 bases: TGTGCCTCCCCCGGACTAGCGGGGGTCGGTGAGCAGTTCTTC. Translated: CASPGLAGVGEQFF. The chain recombines TRBV7-3 with TRBJ2-1, with 13 bases that match TRBD2. The CDR3 contains 14 residues. The trim removed 11 bases at V and 9 bases at J, leaving 10 bases unmatched. Germline-derived CDR1 and CDR2 are SGHTA and FQGTGA.

For the CDR3, the DNA is TGTGCCAGCAGACCTGACAGGGGGCTGATAAACACCGGGGAGCTGTTTTTT. Translated, it gives CASRPDRGLINTGELFF. The gene calls are TRBV12-3 or TRBV12-4 and TRBJ2-2; 10 bases are shared with TRBD1. Trimming at V came to 6 bases and at J to 2 bases, leaving 9 bases not matched to a gene. The length of the CDR3 is 17 residues.

This clonotype has just a few counts. The V and J genes are TRBV3-1 and TRBJ1-1; the D is unclear. There are 13 residues in the CDR3. V lost 3 bases to trimming and J lost 3 bases, with 8 bases between them. Germline loops: CDR1 LGHDT, CDR2 YNNKEL (reference sequence). The CDR3: CASSQNGDTEAFF. CDR3 in DNA: TGTGCCAGCAGCCAGAACGGCGACACTGAAGCTTTCTTT.

The chain employs TRBV14 and TRBJ1-6, with unresolved D. Trimming took off 0 bases at V and 7 bases at J, with 7 bases between the two ends. Per germline, CDR1 SGHDN and CDR2 FVKESK. The CDR3 sequence is 14 residues long. In nucleotides, the CDR3 is TGTGCCAGCAGCCAAGAACCGCCCAATTCACCCCTCCACTTT. It encodes CASSQEPPNSPLHF. The full variable domain, its missing parts supplied by reference TRBV14 and TRBJ1-6, is EAGVTQFPSHSVIEKGQTVTLRCDPISGHDNLYWYRRVMGKEIKFLLHFVKESKQDESGMPNNRFLAERTGGTYSTLKVQPAELEDSGVYFCASSQEPPNSPLHFGNGTRLTVT.

The V and J genes are TRBV20-1 and TRBJ2-3; TRBD2 agrees at 10 bases. V gave up 6 bases and J gave up 4 bases; unmatched junction bases: 10. There are 15 residues in the CDR3. CDR1 is DFQATT, CDR2 SNEGSKA, per germline (reference sequence). This CDR3 is CSATPGTSAPDTQYF. For the CDR3, the DNA is TGCAGTGCGACACCCGGGACTAGCGCCCCAGATACGCAGTATTTT.

The chain carries TRBV12-3 or TRBV12-4 and TRBJ1-5; D is unclear. The V and J ends lost 10 bases and 0 bases respectively, with 13 bases between them. The CDR3 is made up of 14 amino acids. CDR3 coding DNA: TGTGCCACCGCCGGAGGTCTTAGCAATCAGCCCCAGCATTTT. Amino acid sequence: CATAGGLSNQPQHF.

This clonotype was seen more than once but under ten times. The chain is built from TRBV29-1 and TRBJ1-4; TRBD1 aligns across 8 bases. This CDR3 has 13 residues. Per germline, CDR1 SQVTM and CDR2 ANQGSEA. V shed 7 bases, J shed 6 bases, and the junction held 7 bases outside the gene matches. Written as DNA, the CDR3 is TGCAGCGCAACCGGGACAGGCCATGAAAAACTGTTTTTT. Its translation: CSATGTGHEKLFF.

This clonotype has only a few counts. V usage is TRBV20-1 and J usage is TRBJ1-1, with TRBD1 identical over 7 bases. The ends lost 4 bases at V and 5 bases at J; junction bases unmatched: 13. This CDR3 is built from 15 residues. From germline, CDR1 is DFQATT and CDR2 SNEGSKA (reference sequence). Here the CDR3 DNA reads TGCAGTGCTACCCTGGGACAGCTCCTAGGTACTGAAGCTTTCTTT. Its translation is CSATLGQLLGTEAFF.

This clonotype was detected only a few times. The chain combines TRBV2 with TRBJ1-1; possible D gene TRBD1, 5 bases. This CDR3 comprises 16 residues. Germline V gives CDR1 SNHLY, CDR2 FYNNEI. The ends were cut back, 9 bases at V and 0 bases at J, with 20 bases in the middle. CDR3 DNA sequence: TGTGCCAGAACAGGACCGAGCCTTGAGATGAACACTGAAGCTTTCTTT. This gives the protein CARTGPSLEMNTEAFF.

The rearrangement joins TRBV29-1 to TRBJ2-3, with 10 bases fitting TRBD2. V shed 6 bases and J 3 bases; nucleotides not matched to a gene: 6. Germline values: CDR1 SQVTM, CDR2 ANQGSEA. This CDR3 is 14 amino acids long. The CDR3 DNA reads as TGCAGCGTCGCTACTAGCGGGACTACAGATACGCAGTATTTT. It is translated as CSVATSGTTDTQYF.

This clonotype was seen more than once but under ten times. V and J are TRBV5-1 and TRBJ1-5, with D possibly being TRBD1 (6 bases). Deletions cut 7 bases from V and 7 bases from J, with 15 bases between. Germline lookup yields CDR1 SGHRS and CDR2 YFSETQ. The CDR3 runs 13 residues. CDR3 coding DNA: TGCGCCAGCCCGAAGGGGGGCGGGCAGCCCCAGCATTTT. Its translation: CASPKGGGQPQHF.

The genes are TRBV5-1 and TRBJ2-2, with TRBD1 as a possible D gene (6 bases). Germline V gives CDR1 SGHRS, CDR2 YFSETQ. This CDR3 region has 15 residues. Trimming took off 4 bases at V and 7 bases at J, with 17 bases between the two ends. This chain's CDR3 is CASSPVAGAGGELFF. The CDR3 bases are TGCGCCAGCAGCCCAGTCGCAGGGGCTGGCGGGGAGCTGTTTTTT.

This sequence joins TRBV27 and TRBJ1-5, with D unclear. This CDR3 has 13 amino acids. Trimming stripped 6 bases from V and 0 bases from J, with 6 bases between. Germline CDR1 reads MNHEY; CDR2 reads SMNVEV (reference sequence). CDR3 nucleotide sequence: TGTGCCAGCAGAAGATATAGCAATCAGCCCCAGCATTTT. Amino acid sequence: CASRRYSNQPQHF.

DNA for the CDR3: TGCGCCAGCACCCTAGGGTTGGAGGACGAGCAGTACTTC. Translation: CASTLGLEDEQYF. V usage is TRBV5-1 and J usage is TRBJ2-7; maybe TRBD2 (5 bases). This CDR3 has 13 amino acids. The germline CDR1 and CDR2 sequences are SGHRS and YFSETQ. V was clipped by 6 bases and J by 5 bases, with 15 bases between them.

This clonotype was detected a few times. CDR3 loop: CASSQARSNNQPQHF. CDR3 DNA: TGTGCCAGCAGCCAAGCACGGAGTAACAATCAGCCCCAGCATTTT. This chain uses TRBV4-2 with TRBJ1-5; no reliable D call. The V gene's germline CDR1 is LGHNA and CDR2 YNFKEQ. The CDR3 consists of 15 residues. V was cut by 1 base and J by 3 bases, with 10 bases left in between.